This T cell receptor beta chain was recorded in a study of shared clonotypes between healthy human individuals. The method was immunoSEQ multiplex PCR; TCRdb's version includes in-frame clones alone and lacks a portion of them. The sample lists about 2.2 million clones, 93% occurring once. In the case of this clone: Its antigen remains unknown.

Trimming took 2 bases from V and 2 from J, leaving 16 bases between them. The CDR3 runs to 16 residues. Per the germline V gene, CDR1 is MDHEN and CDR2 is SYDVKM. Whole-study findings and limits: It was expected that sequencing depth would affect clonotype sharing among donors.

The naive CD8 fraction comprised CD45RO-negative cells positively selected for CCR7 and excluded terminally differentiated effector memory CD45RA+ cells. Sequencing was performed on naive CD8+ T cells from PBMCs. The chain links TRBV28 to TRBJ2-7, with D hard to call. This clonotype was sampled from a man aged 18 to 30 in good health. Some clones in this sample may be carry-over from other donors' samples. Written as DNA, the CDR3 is TGTGCCAGCAGTTTAGGGCCGGGTGTTTTCACCTACGAGCAGTACTTC. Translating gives CASSLGPGVFTYEQYF.